This T cell receptor (beta chain) was recovered during a study of control samples from healthy donors and cancer patients. Profiled with immunoSEQ multiplex PCR; TCRdb holds only in-frame clones, not every one. The profile shows roughly 100,000 clones, around 88% of them singletons. The CDR3 spans 13 residues. Deletions cut 5 bases from V and 6 bases from J, with 13 bases between. This TCR derives from a man aged 55-75 years with lung cancer. Input material: PBMCs. The chain combines TRBV12-3 or TRBV12-4 with TRBJ1-2; D call uncertain. The CDR3 reads CASSPSIQHGYTF. CDR3 coding DNA: TGTGCCAGCAGTCCCAGTATCCAGCATGGCTACACCTTC.